Shown below are 10 T cell receptor beta chains from a single sample sequenced in a study of cytomegalovirus exposure and HLA in healthy donors. The PCR had 60 Vbeta and 13 Jbeta primers. Clones were sequenced by immunoSEQ multiplex PCR, and TCRdb holds only the in-frame ones, with some missing. In the table there are under 300,000 clones, 75% to 85% of which are singletons. What was sequenced was PBMCs. All receptors come from a woman aged 60-75 years in good health and CMV-seropositive.

The J gene is TRBJ1-3, the V gene TRBV9; D is possibly TRBD1 (6 bases). Trimming pared 0 bases from V and 4 bases from J, leaving 11 bases between. The CDR3 loop spans 15 amino acids. The germline V gene has CDR1 SGDLS and CDR2 YYNGEE. Here the CDR3 reads CASSVGPGTGNTIYF. The CDR3, as DNA: TGTGCCAGCAGCGTAGGCCCAGGGACAGGAAACACCATATATTTT.

This clone has a single count. The genes are TRBV6-6 and TRBJ2-1; TRBD2 matches 7 bases. The length of the CDR3 is 15 residues. Trimming took 4 bases from V and 7 from J; bases not matched to a gene: 10. Per germline, CDR1 MNHNY and CDR2 SVGAGI (reference sequence). The CDR3 sequence is CASSLSGAPINEQFF. Written as DNA, the CDR3 is TGTGCCAGCAGTTTAAGCGGGGCACCGATAAATGAGCAGTTCTTC.

This chain joins TRBV11-2 and TRBJ2-1; 9 nucleotides match TRBD2. CDR3 length: 13 residues. Germline assignment: CDR1 SGHAT and CDR2 FQNNGV. J lost 10 bases, V lost 1 base, and 2 bases had no gene match. For the CDR3, the DNA is TGTGCCAGCAGCTTAGCTAGCGGGGAAGAGCAGTTCTTC. It translates to CASSLASGEEQFF. Together with reference TRBV11-2 and TRBJ2-1, the CDR3 gives the full variable domain: EAGVAQSPRYKIIEKRQSVAFWCNPISGHATLYWYQQILGQGPKLLIQFQNNGVVDDSQLPKDRFSAERLKGVDSTLKIQPAKLEDSAVYLCASSLASGEEQFFGPGTRLTVL.

This clone was seen only a few times. The V and J genes are TRBV6-5 and TRBJ2-2; 13 positions agree with TRBD2. J gave up 8 bases and V 2 bases, and 5 bases lay outside the gene matches. Germline CDR1 MNHEY, CDR2 SVGAGI. CDR3 length: 16 amino acids. The CDR3 DNA reads TGTGCCAGCAGTTACCGCGGACTAGCGGGAGTTGGGGAGCTGTTTTTT. It translates to CASSYRGLAGVGELFF.

CDR3 sequence (DNA): TGCGCCAGTTCGACAGGGGGCAGGGCTGAAGCTTTCTTT. Its protein product is CASSTGGRAEAFF. The V and J genes are TRBV5-1 and TRBJ1-1, with 10 nucleotides matching TRBD1. In germline, CDR1 is SGHRS, CDR2 YFSETQ. V dropped 8 bases and J dropped 6; count of bases not matched to a gene: 7. The CDR3 covers 13 residues.

The chain links TRBV6-6 to TRBJ2-1; TRBD2 matches at 9 bases. Looked up from germline, CDR1 is MNHNY and CDR2 is SVGAGI (reference sequence). CDR3 size: 15 residues. Trimming at V came to 8 bases and at J to 3 bases, leaving 8 bases not matched to a gene. DNA of the CDR3: TGTGCCAGCCTAGCCCTAGCGGGGTACTACAATGAGCAGTTCTTC. Translated, it gives CASLALAGYYNEQFF.

V is TRBV6-5 and J is TRBJ2-1; 9 bases line up with TRBD2. Germline V CDR1 and CDR2: MNHEY, SVGAGI. There are 15 residues in the CDR3. V was clipped by 3 bases and J by 5 bases; unmatched bases: 5. For the CDR3, the DNA is TGTGCCAGCAGTTATGGGTCTAGCGGGAACAATGAGCAGTTCTTC. Its translation is CASSYGSSGNNEQFF.

The chain recombines TRBV27 with TRBJ1-5, with TRBD1 matching over 7 bases. Germline V gives CDR1 MNHEY, CDR2 SMNVEV (reference sequence). V shed 5 bases and J 5 bases; nucleotides not matched to a gene: 12. This CDR3 is built from 16 residues. The CDR3 region is CASSTLGTANYQPQHF. For the CDR3, the DNA is TGTGCCAGCAGTACCCTGGGGACAGCCAATTATCAGCCCCAGCATTTT.

The V and J genes are TRBV15 and TRBJ2-7; 7 nucleotides agree with TRBD1. Trimming at V came to 1 base and at J to 3 bases, leaving 9 bases not matched to a gene. This CDR3 contains 16 residues. The germline V gene encodes CDR1 LNHNV and CDR2 YYDKDF (reference sequence). CDR3 nucleotides: TGTGCCACCAGCAGAGGGAAGACAGGGATATTCTACGAGCAGTACTTC. Translating gives CATSRGKTGIFYEQYF.

This clone was seen more than once but under ten times. V is TRBV6-1 and J is TRBJ2-7, with 12 bases matching TRBD2. Germline loops: CDR1 MNHNS, CDR2 SASEGT. This CDR3 contains 15 residues. J lost 2 bases, V lost 4 bases, and 3 bases had no gene match. In DNA form, the CDR3 reads TGTGCCAGCAGTGCCCGACTAGCGGGAGCCTACGAGCAGTACTTC. Residues: CASSARLAGAYEQYF.